This T cell receptor beta chain was observed in a study of radiation and T cells in renal cell carcinoma. Germline V gene sequence: CDR1 MGHDK, CDR2 SYGVNS. V lost 3 bases to trimming and J lost 0 bases; unmatched junction nucleotides: 6. CDR3 size: 17 residues. Profiling relied on immunoSEQ multiplex PCR, and the TCRdb table lists in-frame clones only, not all of them. In the table there are about 23,000 clones, about 62% of which are singletons. As to treatment: treatment-naive control, cytoreductive nephrectomy. This receptor was taken from a man aged 35 to 55 with renal cell carcinoma. The rearrangement links TRBV25-1 to TRBJ2-1; TRBD2 matches 9 bases. The specimen was tumor tissue, collected from a patient whose treatment was nephrectomy without radiotherapy. CDR3 coding DNA: TGTGCCAGCAGTGAGACTAGCGGAGCGAGCTCCTACAATGAGCAGTTCTTC. It codes for CASSETSGASSYNEQFF.